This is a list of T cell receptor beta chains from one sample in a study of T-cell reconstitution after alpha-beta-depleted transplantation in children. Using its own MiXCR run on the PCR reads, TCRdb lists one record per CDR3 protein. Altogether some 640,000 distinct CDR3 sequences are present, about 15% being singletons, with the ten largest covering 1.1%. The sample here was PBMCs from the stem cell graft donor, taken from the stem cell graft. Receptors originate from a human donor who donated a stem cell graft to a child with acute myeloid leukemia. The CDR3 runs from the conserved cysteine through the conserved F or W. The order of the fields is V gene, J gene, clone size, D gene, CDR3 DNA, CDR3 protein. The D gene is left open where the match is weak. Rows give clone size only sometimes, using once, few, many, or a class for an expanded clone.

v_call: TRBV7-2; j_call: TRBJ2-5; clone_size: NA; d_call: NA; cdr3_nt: TGTGCCAGCAGCTTAGGGGGACCCCAGTACTTC; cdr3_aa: CASSLGGPQYF
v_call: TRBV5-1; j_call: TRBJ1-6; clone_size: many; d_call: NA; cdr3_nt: TGCGCCAGCAGCTTGGAACAGGGAGGAAGATCCCTCCACTTT; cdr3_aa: CASSLEQGGRSLHF
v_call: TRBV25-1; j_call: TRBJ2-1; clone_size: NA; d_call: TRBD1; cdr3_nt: TGTGCCAGCAGTGACCAATACAGGGGGCAGTTCTTC; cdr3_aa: CASSDQYRGQFF
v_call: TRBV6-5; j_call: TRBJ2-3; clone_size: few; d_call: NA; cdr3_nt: TGTGCCAGCAGTTACTCAAGGACTTTAGATACGCAGTATTTT; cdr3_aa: CASSYSRTLDTQYF
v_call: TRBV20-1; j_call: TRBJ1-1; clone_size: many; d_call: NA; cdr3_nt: TGCAGTGCTAGAGTTCGCTGGGGGCTCGATACTGAAGCTTTCTTT; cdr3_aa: CSARVRWGLDTEAFF
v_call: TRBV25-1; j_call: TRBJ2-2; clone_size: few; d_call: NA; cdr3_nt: TGTGCCAGCAGTGCCCCGTCCGGGGAGCTGTTTTTT; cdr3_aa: CASSAPSGELFF
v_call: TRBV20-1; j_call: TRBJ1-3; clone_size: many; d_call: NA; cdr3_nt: TGCAGTGCTAGGGGTTCTGGAAACACCATATATTTT; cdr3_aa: CSARGSGNTIYF
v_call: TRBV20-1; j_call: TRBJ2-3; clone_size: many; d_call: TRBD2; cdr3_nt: TGCAGTGCTGAGAGCGGGGGGCCCACAGATACGCAGTATTTT; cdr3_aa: CSAESGGPTDTQYF
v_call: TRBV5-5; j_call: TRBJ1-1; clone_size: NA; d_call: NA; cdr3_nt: TGTGCCAGCAGCTTGGATCAGAACCCGAACACTGAAGCTTTCTTT; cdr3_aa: CASSLDQNPNTEAFF
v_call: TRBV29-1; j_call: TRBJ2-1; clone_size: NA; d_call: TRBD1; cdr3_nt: TGCAGCGTTGACCCTCCGACAGGGAGCAATGAGCAGTTCTTC; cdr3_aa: CSVDPPTGSNEQFF
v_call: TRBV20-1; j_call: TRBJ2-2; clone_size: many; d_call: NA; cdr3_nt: TGCAGTGCTGCCCGTCATGGCGCGGGGCTTACTGACACCGGGGAGCTGTTTTTT; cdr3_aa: CSAARHGAGLTDTGELFF
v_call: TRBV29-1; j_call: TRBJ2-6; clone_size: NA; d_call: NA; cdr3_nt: TGCAGCGCCCGCGTGCCCTCTGGGGCCAACGTCCTGACTTTC; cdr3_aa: CSARVPSGANVLTF
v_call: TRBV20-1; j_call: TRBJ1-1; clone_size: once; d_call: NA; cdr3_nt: TGCAGTGCTAGAACAACAGGGAACACTGAAGCTTTCTTT; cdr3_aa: CSARTTGNTEAFF
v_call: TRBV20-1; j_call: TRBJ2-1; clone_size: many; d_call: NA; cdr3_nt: TGCAGTGCCCTAACCCCGGACGGCAGCTCCTACAATGAGCAGTTCTTC; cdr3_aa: CSALTPDGSSYNEQFF
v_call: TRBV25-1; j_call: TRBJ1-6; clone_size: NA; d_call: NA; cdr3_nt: TGTGCCAGCGAAGGGTTCGTAAATTCACCCCTCCACTTT; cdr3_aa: CASEGFVNSPLHF
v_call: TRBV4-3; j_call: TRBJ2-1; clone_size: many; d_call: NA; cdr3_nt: TGCGCCAGCAGCCAAGGGGGCTGGAGGGACACCTACAATGAGCAGTTCTTC; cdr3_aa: CASSQGGWRDTYNEQFF
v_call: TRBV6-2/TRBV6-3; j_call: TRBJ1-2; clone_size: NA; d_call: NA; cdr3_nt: TGTGCCAGCAGTTCCTCGGCCGGTTATGGCTACACCTTC; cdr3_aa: CASSSSAGYGYTF
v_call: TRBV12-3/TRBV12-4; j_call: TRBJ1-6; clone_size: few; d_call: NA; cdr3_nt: TGTGCCAGCACCCACCAGCAGAATCATTCACCCCTCCACTTT; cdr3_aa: CASTHQQNHSPLHF
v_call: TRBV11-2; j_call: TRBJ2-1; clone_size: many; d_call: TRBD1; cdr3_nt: TGTGCCAGCAGCTTTGGTCGGACAGGGCCCTACAATGAGCAGTTCTTC; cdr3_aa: CASSFGRTGPYNEQFF
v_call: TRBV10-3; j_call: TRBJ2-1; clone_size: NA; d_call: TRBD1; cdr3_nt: TGTGCCATCGGGGGGACAGGGGGCACCTACAATGAGCAGTTCTTC; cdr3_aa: CAIGGTGGTYNEQFF
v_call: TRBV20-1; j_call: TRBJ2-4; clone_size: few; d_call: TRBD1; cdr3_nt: TGCAGTGCTAGAGTCGGACAGGGGTTGGACATTCAGTACTTC; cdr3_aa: CSARVGQGLDIQYF
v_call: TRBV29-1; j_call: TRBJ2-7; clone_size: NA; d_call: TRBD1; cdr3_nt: TGCAGCGTTGTAGGGGGACAGGGGTCCTTCTACGAGCAGTACTTC; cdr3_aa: CSVVGGQGSFYEQYF
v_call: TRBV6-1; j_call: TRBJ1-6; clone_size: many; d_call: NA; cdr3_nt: TGTGCCAGCAGTGAGGACAGTCGATATAATTCACCCCTCCACTTT; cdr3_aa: CASSEDSRYNSPLHF
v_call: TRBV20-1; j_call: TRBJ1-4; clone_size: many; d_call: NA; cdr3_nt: TGCAGTGCTAGAGACCCCCGGCAGGGCGATGAAAAACTGTTTTTT; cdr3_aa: CSARDPRQGDEKLFF
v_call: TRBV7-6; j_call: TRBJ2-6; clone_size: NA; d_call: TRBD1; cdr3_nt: TGTGCCAGCAGCTTAGCGGGACAGGGAGGGTCTGGGGCCAACGTCCTGACTTTC; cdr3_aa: CASSLAGQGGSGANVLTF
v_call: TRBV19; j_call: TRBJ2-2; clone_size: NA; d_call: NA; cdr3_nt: TGTGCCAGTAGTTGGGGATCCCAGGTGGAGCTGTTTTTT; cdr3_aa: CASSWGSQVELFF
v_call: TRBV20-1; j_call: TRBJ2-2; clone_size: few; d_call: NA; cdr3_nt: TGCAGTGCTAGAGGCTTTAATTTGGGGGGATTCGGCGGGGAGCTGTTTTTT; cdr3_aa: CSARGFNLGGFGGELFF
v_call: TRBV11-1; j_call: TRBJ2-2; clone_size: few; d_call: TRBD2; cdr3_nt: TGTGCCAGCAGGGTAGCGGGGGCCTACACCGGGGAGCTGTTTTTT; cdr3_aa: CASRVAGAYTGELFF
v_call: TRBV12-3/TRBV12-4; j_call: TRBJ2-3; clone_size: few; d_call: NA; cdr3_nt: TGTGCCAGCAGCAGCAGACGGGGCGGTCCCACAGATACGCAGTATTTT; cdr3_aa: CASSSRRGGPTDTQYF
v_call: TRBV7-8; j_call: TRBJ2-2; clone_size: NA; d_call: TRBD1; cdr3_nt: TGTGCCAGCAGCACCCGGACAGGCCCCGCGAACACCGGGGAGCTGTTTTTT; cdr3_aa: CASSTRTGPANTGELFF
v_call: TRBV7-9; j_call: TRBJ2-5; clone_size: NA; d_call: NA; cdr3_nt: TGTGCCAGCAGCTTATTCCTAAGGACCCAGTACTTC; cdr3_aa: CASSLFLRTQYF
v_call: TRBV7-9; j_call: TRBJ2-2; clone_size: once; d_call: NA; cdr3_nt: TGTGCCAGCAGCTTTCAGGGTGGAATCACCGGGGAGCTGTTTTTT; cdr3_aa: CASSFQGGITGELFF
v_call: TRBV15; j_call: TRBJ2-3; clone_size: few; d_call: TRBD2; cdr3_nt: TGTGCCACCAGCAAGCCGGGACTAGAGGTAGATACGCAGTATTTT; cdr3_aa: CATSKPGLEVDTQYF
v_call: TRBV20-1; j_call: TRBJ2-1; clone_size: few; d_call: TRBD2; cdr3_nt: TGCAGTGCTAGAGATTACGAAGCGGGACGCCACAATGAGCAGTTCTTC; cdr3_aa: CSARDYEAGRHNEQFF
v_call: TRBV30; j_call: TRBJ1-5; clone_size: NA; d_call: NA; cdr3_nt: TGTGCCTGGGGAGGGCGCGGGGGCAATCAGCCCCAGCATTTT; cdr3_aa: CAWGGRGGNQPQHF
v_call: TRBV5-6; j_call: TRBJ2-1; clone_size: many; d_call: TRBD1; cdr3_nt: TGTGCCAGCAGCTTGGCGCAGGGGGCTCATCAGTTCTTC; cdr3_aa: CASSLAQGAHQFF
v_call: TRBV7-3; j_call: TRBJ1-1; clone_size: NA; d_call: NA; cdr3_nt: TGTGCCAGCAGCCAACAGCCAGGGGACACTGAAGCTTTCTTT; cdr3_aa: CASSQQPGDTEAFF
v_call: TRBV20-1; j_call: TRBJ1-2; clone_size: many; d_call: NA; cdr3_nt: TGCAGTGCCCCGCCGGCAGTCAACTATGGCTACACCTTC; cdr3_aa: CSAPPAVNYGYTF
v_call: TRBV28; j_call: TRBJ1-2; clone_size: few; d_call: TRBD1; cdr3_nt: TGTGCCAGCAGCCAGGGGACAGAGCTCTATGGCTACACCTTC; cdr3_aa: CASSQGTELYGYTF
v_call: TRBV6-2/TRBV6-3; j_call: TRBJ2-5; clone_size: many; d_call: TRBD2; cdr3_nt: TGTGCCAGCAGACGGGGGGGTCAAGAGACCCAGTACTTC; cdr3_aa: CASRRGGQETQYF
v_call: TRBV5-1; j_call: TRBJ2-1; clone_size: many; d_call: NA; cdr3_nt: TGCGCCAGCAGCTTAATCGGGCCCTCGGAGCATGAGCAGTTCTTC; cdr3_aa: CASSLIGPSEHEQFF
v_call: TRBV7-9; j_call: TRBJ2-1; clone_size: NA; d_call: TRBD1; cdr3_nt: TGTGCCAGCAGCATTGGACAGGGAATACCCTACAATGAGCAGTTCTTC; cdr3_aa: CASSIGQGIPYNEQFF
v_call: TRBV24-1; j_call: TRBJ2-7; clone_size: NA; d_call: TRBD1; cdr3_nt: TGTGCCACCAGTGAAGGTGAGCCGGGACAGATGTACGAGCAGTACTTC; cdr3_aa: CATSEGEPGQMYEQYF
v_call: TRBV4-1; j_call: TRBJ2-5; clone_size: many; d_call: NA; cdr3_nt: TGCGCCAGCAGCCAAGATGGAGGGCCTATCGCCCAGTACTTC; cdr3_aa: CASSQDGGPIAQYF
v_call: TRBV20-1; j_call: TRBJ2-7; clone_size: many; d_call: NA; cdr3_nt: TGCAGTGCTAGTTTGGGCAGAGCGTACGAGCAGTACTTC; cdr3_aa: CSASLGRAYEQYF
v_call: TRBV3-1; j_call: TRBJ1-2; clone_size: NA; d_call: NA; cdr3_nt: TGTGCCAGCAGCCAAGACGGCAGTTGGTCCTATGGCTACACCTTC; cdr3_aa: CASSQDGSWSYGYTF
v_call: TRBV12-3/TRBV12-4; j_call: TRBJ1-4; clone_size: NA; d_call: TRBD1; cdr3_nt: TGTGCCAGCAGTTTAGCTGGGTCAGGGGGGGAAAAACTGTTTTTT; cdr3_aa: CASSLAGSGGEKLFF
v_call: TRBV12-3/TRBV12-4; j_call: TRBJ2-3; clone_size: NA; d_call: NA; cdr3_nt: TGTGCCAGCAAGTTTGTACCCACAGATACGCAGTATTTT; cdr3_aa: CASKFVPTDTQYF